The 18 T cell receptor beta chains below all came from one sample that was sequenced in a study of blood T cell repertoires in COVID-19. Repertoires were generated with immunoSEQ multiplex PCR, while TCRdb's copy carries only in-frame clones and drops some. The sample records 140,000 to 150,000 clones, roughly 88% being singletons. The sample taken for sequencing was peripheral blood. The receptors originated from a woman aged 45-65 years with acute or convalescent COVID-19.

The chain has TRBV19 and TRBJ2-2; the D gene is possibly TRBD2 (6 bases). V was trimmed by 3 bases and J by 6 bases, leaving 8 bases between them. This CDR3 region has 13 residues. Germline V lookup: CDR1 LNHDA, CDR2 SQIVND (reference sequence). The CDR3: CASSMRGSGELFF. In DNA, the CDR3 is TGTGCCAGTAGTATGCGGGGATCCGGGGAGCTGTTTTTT.

The V and J genes are TRBV7-9 and TRBJ2-7; 9 nucleotides match TRBD2. The ends lost 1 base at V and 5 bases at J; junction bases unmatched: 9. The CDR3 is 16 residues long. Germline-derived CDR1 and CDR2 are SEHNR and FQNEAQ (reference sequence). The CDR3 loop reads CASSLVLAGGPDEQYF. The CDR3 DNA sequence: TGTGCCAGCAGCTTAGTTCTGGCGGGGGGGCCAGACGAGCAGTACTTC.

This chain links TRBV28 with TRBJ1-2; 7 positions match TRBD1. J was trimmed by 0 bases and V by 6 bases; bases with no gene match: 10. CDR3 length: 16 residues. From germline, CDR1 is MDHEN and CDR2 SYDVKM. In nucleotides, the CDR3 is TGTGCCAGCAGCGGACAGGCACTCATACCTAACTATGGCTACACCTTC. Its protein is CASSGQALIPNYGYTF.

This chain uses TRBV4-1 with TRBJ1-2, with 12 bases lining up with TRBD1. The CDR3 is 15 amino acids. The germline V gene has CDR1 MGHRA and CDR2 YSYEKL. V trimming: 6 bases; J trimming: 6 bases; junction bases outside the gene matches: 8. CDR3 coding DNA: TGCGCCAGCAGGACCGGGACAGGGGGCAGGGATGGCTACACCTTC. It yields the protein CASRTGTGGRDGYTF.

This clone was seen a handful of times. The gene calls are TRBV7-8 and TRBJ1-6, with a weak D call TRBD1 (6 bases). The CDR3 is 17 amino acids. V gave up 3 bases and J gave up 5 bases, with 17 bases separating them. Germline CDR1 SGHVS, CDR2 FQNEAQ. CDR3: CASSFKSGQLDNSPLHF. In DNA, the CDR3 is TGTGCCAGCAGCTTCAAGTCTGGACAGCTCGATAATTCACCCCTCCACTTT.

This clone was counted a single time. The V gene is TRBV7-2, the J gene TRBJ2-7; the match to TRBD1 covers 8 bases. The CDR3 loop spans 16 amino acids. Germline trimming cut 1 base from V and 3 bases from J; bases unmatched to any gene: 8. Germline V gene data show CDR1 as SGHTA and CDR2 as FQGNSA. In nucleotides, the CDR3 is TGTGCCAGCAGCTTAGATGGGACAGGTACGGGCTACGAGCAGTACTTC. Protein: CASSLDGTGTGYEQYF. The full variable domain, its missing parts supplied by reference TRBV7-2 and TRBJ2-7, is GAGVSQSPSNKVTEKGKDVELRCDPISGHTALYWYRQSLGQGLEFLIYFQGNSAPDKSGLPSDRFSAERTGGSVSTLTIQRTQQEDSAVYLCASSLDGTGTGYEQYFGPGTRLTVT.

Turning to this clone: Other DNA sequences in this specimen translate into the identical CDR3. The rearrangement joins TRBV5-1 to TRBJ2-5, with 7 positions matching TRBD2. CDR1 and CDR2 (germline): SGHRS, YFSETQ. The CDR3 is made up of 14 amino acids. With 1 base clipped from V and 3 bases from J, the junction kept 3 bases outside the gene matches. The CDR3 protein is CASSLRAGEETQYF. The CDR3 nucleotides read TGCGCCAGCAGCTTGAGGGCGGGGGAAGAGACCCAGTACTTC.

The chain uses TRBV19 and TRBJ2-3; the match to TRBD2 covers 8 bases. Per the germline V gene, CDR1 is LNHDA and CDR2 is SQIVND (reference sequence). Trimming cost V 4 bases and J 0 bases; bases outside gene matches: 3. This CDR3 spans 15 amino acids. The DNA for the CDR3 is TGTGCCAGTAGTAAGACTAGCGTTAGCACAGATACGCAGTATTTT. This codes for CASSKTSVSTDTQYF.

This clone was recorded only once. The J gene is TRBJ2-1, the V gene TRBV6-4; 8 bases align to TRBD1. This CDR3 spans 13 amino acids. The germline V gene has CDR1 MRHNA and CDR2 SNTAGT. V dropped 4 bases and J dropped 6; count of bases not matched to a gene: 2. In DNA form, the CDR3 reads TGTGCCAGCAGTGGCGGACAGGGCAATGAGCAGTTCTTC. Its translation is CASSGGQGNEQFF.

The chain employs TRBV7-9 and TRBJ1-2, with a tentative D call TRBD1 (6 bases). This CDR3 contains 14 residues. Germline assignment: CDR1 SEHNR and CDR2 FQNEAQ (reference sequence). The V end lost 1 base, the J end lost 7 bases, and 13 bases lay between the germline ends. CDR3 nucleotide sequence: TGTGCCAGCAGCTTAGTTTCAGGGGATGGTGGCTACACCTTC. It is translated as CASSLVSGDGGYTF.

The chain has TRBV5-1 and TRBJ1-2; D is unclear. V lost 0 bases, J lost 2 bases, and 11 bases lay in between. The CDR3 is 15 residues long. Germline loops: CDR1 SGHRS, CDR2 YFSETQ. In nucleotides, the CDR3 is TGCGCCAGCAGCTTGGAATTCACGCGAAACTATGGCTACACCTTC. Translated, it gives CASSLEFTRNYGYTF.

This chain's CDR3 is CASSPTEEGQPQHF. As DNA, the CDR3 is TGTGCCAGCTCACCAACAGAGGAGGGCCAGCCCCAGCATTTT. The chain employs TRBV18 and TRBJ1-5; no clear D. Per the germline V gene, CDR1 is KGHSH and CDR2 is LQKENI. The CDR3 consists of 14 residues. V was clipped by 2 bases and J by 7 bases, with 12 bases between them. Using reference TRBV18 and TRBJ1-5 for the parts outside the CDR3, the full variable domain is NAGVMQNPRHLVRRRGQEARLRCSPMKGHSHVYWYRQLPEEGLKFMVYLQKENIIDESGMPKERFSAEFPKEGPSILRIQQVVRGDSAAYFCASSPTEEGQPQHFGDGTRLSIL.

This chain links TRBV4-2 with TRBJ1-3; D not resolved. From germline, CDR1 is LGHNA and CDR2 YNFKEQ. V shed 0 bases and J shed 0 bases, with 6 bases lying between them. The CDR3 length is 15 residues. This chain's CDR3 is CASSQDPLSGNTIYF. DNA for the CDR3: TGTGCCAGCAGCCAAGATCCCCTCTCTGGAAACACCATATATTTT.

The chain couples TRBV18 to TRBJ1-3, with D possibly TRBD1 on 5 matching bases. The germline CDR1 and CDR2 sequences are KGHSH and LQKENI. Between the trimmed V and J ends, which lost 2 bases and 1 base, there was a span of 9 bases. CDR3 length: 15 amino acids. CDR3: CASSPTPGSGNTIYF. CDR3 coding DNA: TGTGCCAGCTCACCAACCCCAGGGTCTGGAAACACCATATATTTT.

The chain combines TRBV11-1 with TRBJ2-5; 8 bases line up with TRBD1. Looked up from germline, CDR1 is SGHAT and CDR2 is FQDESV (reference sequence). The CDR3 is made up of 15 amino acids. J was trimmed by 5 bases and V by 1 base; bases with no gene match: 6. The CDR3 nucleotides are TGTGCCAGCAGCTTAGGGACAGGGCGATGGGAGACCCAGTACTTC. It specifies CASSLGTGRWETQYF.

This rearrangement joins TRBV15 to TRBJ2-5; the D is unclear. V lost 0 bases and J 4 bases, leaving 6 bases between the germline ends. Germline lookup yields CDR1 LNHNV and CDR2 YYDKDF (reference sequence). The length of the CDR3 is 13 residues. As DNA, the CDR3 is TGTGCCACCAGCAGAGATGCGGCAGAGACCCAGTACTTC. It yields the protein CATSRDAAETQYF. The variable domain in full, with the rest retrieved from reference TRBV15 and TRBJ2-5, is DAMVIQNPRYQVTQFGKPVTLSCSQTLNHNVMYWYQQKSSQAPKLLFHYYDKDFNNEADTPDNFQSRRPNTSFCFLDIRSPGLGDTAMYLCATSRDAAETQYFGPGTRLLVL.

This chain links TRBV5-1 with TRBJ2-5, with a possible D match to TRBD2 (6 bases). Trimming took off 4 bases at V and 2 bases at J, with 12 bases between the two ends. Germline CDR1 is SGHRS and CDR2 is YFSETQ. This CDR3 spans 14 amino acids. CDR3 coding DNA: TGCGCCAGCAGCCCGGGGCGGGGTCAAGAGACCCAGTACTTC. This encodes CASSPGRGQETQYF.

J is TRBJ2-7 and V is TRBV5-4; TRBD2 matches 8 bases. V was pared by 4 bases and J by 1 base, with 7 bases of the junction left unmatched. Looked up from germline, CDR1 is SGHNT and CDR2 is YYREEE (reference sequence). This CDR3 contains 15 residues. CDR3 protein: CASSPRGVLSYEQYF. CDR3 coding DNA: TGTGCCAGCAGCCCGCGGGGGGTCCTGTCCTACGAGCAGTACTTC.